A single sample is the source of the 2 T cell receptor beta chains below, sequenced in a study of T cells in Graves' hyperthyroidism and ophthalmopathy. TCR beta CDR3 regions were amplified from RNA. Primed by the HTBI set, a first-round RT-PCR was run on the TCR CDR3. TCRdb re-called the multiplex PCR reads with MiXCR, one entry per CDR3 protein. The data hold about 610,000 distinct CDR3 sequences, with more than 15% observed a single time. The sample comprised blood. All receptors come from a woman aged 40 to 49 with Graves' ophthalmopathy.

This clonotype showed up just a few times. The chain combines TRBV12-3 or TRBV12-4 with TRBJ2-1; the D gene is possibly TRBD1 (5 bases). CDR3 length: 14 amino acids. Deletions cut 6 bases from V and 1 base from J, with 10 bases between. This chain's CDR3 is CASSVRDSYNEQFF. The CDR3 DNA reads TGTGCCAGCAGCGTCAGGGATTCCTACAATGAGCAGTTCTTC.

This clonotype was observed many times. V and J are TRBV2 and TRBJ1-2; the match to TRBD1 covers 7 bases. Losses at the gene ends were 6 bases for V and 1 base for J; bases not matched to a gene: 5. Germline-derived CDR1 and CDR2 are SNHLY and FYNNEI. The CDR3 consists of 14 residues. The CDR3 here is CASSRDSLNYGYTF. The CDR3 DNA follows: TGTGCCAGCAGCCGGGACAGCCTTAACTATGGCTACACCTTC.